This TCR beta chain is drawn from a study of technical replicates of blood from a handful of donors. The V and J ends lost 6 bases and 9 bases respectively, with 22 bases between them. The CDR3 loop spans 15 amino acids. CDR1 SGHRS and CDR2 YFSETQ come from the germline V gene. Assay: immunoSEQ multiplex PCR; the TCRdb copy retains only in-frame clones and omits some. The table has some 11,000 clones, about 94% seen once. The sequencing sample was made of PBMCs. V and J are TRBV5-1 and TRBJ2-1, with a tentative D call TRBD2 (6 bases). The receptor was derived from a human donor in good health. The CDR3 DNA reads as TGCGCCAGCAAGTTGGACGGGAGACGTGGGATTGAGCAGTTCTTC. Translating gives CASKLDGRRGIEQFF.